These 30 T cell receptor beta chains originate from one sample sequenced in a study of T-cell memory formation after mild COVID-19. TCRdb passed the 5' RACE reads through MiXCR, listing each CDR3 protein once. Of about 290,000 distinct CDR3 sequences in the sample, approximately 16% were seen once. What was sequenced was PBMCs or a T cell subset sorted from them (not recorded which). All receptors come from a man younger than 35 who had mild COVID-19 (a few samples of this study predate the infection). Cell type and time point are not known.

The chain is built from TRBV6-5 and TRBJ2-1, with TRBD1 matching over 8 bases. In germline, CDR1 is MNHEY, CDR2 SVGAGI. The V and J ends lost 1 base and 13 bases, in that order; junction bases with no gene match: 12. This CDR3 is built from 15 residues. The CDR3 loop is CASSYFGTGLSEQFF. DNA of the CDR3: TGTGCCAGCAGTTACTTCGGGACAGGATTGTCCGAACAGTTCTTC.

The CDR3 region has the DNA TGTGCCAGCAGCCCCGGTAACAGCTATTACGAGCAGTACGTC. Translation gives CASSPGNSYYEQYV. This chain joins TRBV6-6 and TRBJ2-7; unclear D gene. There are 14 residues in the CDR3. Germline V gives CDR1 MNHNY, CDR2 SVGAGI (reference sequence). Trimming pared 6 bases from V and 4 bases from J, leaving 16 bases between.

In this sample, this clonotype turned up a few times. This chain links TRBV20-1 with TRBJ2-5; D call uncertain. The germline V gene encodes CDR1 DFQATT and CDR2 SNEGSKA (reference sequence). This CDR3 is built from 14 residues. Trimming cost V 3 bases and J 1 base, with 12 bases left between them. The CDR3 protein is CSASQSLRQETQYF. Written as DNA, the CDR3 is TGCAGTGCTAGTCAGAGTCTGCGCCAAGAGACCCAGTACTTC.

V gene TRBV10-3 combines with J gene TRBJ2-5, with D perhaps matching TRBD2 (5 bases). V dropped 3 bases and J dropped 5 bases, with 16 bases sitting between them. From germline, CDR1 is ENHRY and CDR2 SYGVKD. The length of the CDR3 is 15 residues. The CDR3 loop is CAISDGTEGSETQYF. In DNA form, the CDR3 reads TGTGCCATCAGTGATGGAACAGAGGGTTCGGAGACCCAGTACTTC.

CDR3 amino acids: CASSPIPRTSGENEQYF. CDR3 coding DNA: TGTGCCAGCAGCCCCATCCCCCGCACTAGCGGGGAAAACGAGCAGTACTTC. This sequence joins TRBV7-3 and TRBJ2-7, with 10 bases matching TRBD2. V trimming: 5 bases; J trimming: 5 bases; junction bases outside the gene matches: 15. The CDR3 is 17 residues long. Germline loops: CDR1 SGHTA, CDR2 FQGTGA.

This clonotype was recorded a few times. The chain joins TRBV10-3 to TRBJ2-7; D is perhaps TRBD1 (5 bases). Germline lookup yields CDR1 ENHRY and CDR2 SYGVKD. This CDR3 has 13 residues. Trimming pared 2 bases from V and 3 bases from J, leaving 8 bases between. DNA for the CDR3: TGTGCCATCAGTGAGGGCAGGGTCTACGAGCAGTACTTC. The encoded protein is CAISEGRVYEQYF.

V gene TRBV12-3 or TRBV12-4 combines with J gene TRBJ2-3; D uncertain. The CDR3 runs 12 residues. Trimming removed 4 bases at V and 7 bases at J, with 9 bases between. The chain's CDR3 is CASSSHRYTQYF. CDR3 in DNA: TGTGCCAGCAGTTCTCATCGTTATACGCAGTATTTT.

This clonotype was observed many times. The rearrangement uses TRBV7-2 and TRBJ1-4; no clear D. V dropped 5 bases and J dropped 4 bases, with 8 bases sitting between them. The CDR3 is 13 amino acids. The germline CDR1 and CDR2 sequences are SGHTA and FQGNSA. As DNA, the CDR3 is TGTGCCAGCAGCCTACAGATTAATGAAAAACTGTTTTTT. Translating gives CASSLQINEKLFF.

The chain couples TRBV4-3 to TRBJ2-7; D ambiguous. The CDR3 is 16 amino acids. V gave up 0 bases and J gave up 0 bases, with 12 bases separating them. Germline lookup yields CDR1 LGHNA and CDR2 YSLEER. The CDR3 nucleotides are TGCGCCAGCAGCCAAGAAGGTGCTGGCATCTCCTACGAGCAGTACTTC. Residues: CASSQEGAGISYEQYF.

The gene calls are TRBV15 and TRBJ2-1, with 7 bases identical to TRBD1. Germline V gives CDR1 LNHNV, CDR2 YYDKDF (reference sequence). The length of the CDR3 is 17 residues. V was clipped by 0 bases and J by 0 bases; unmatched bases: 5. The CDR3 DNA reads TGTGCCACCAGCAGAGAACCGGGACAGAGCTCCTACAATGAGCAGTTCTTC. Its translation: CATSREPGQSSYNEQFF.

In this sample, this clonotype turned up many times. This chain links TRBV7-9 with TRBJ2-5; D is perhaps TRBD1 (5 bases). From germline, CDR1 is SEHNR and CDR2 FQNEAQ (reference sequence). CDR3 length: 14 amino acids. Trimming pared 4 bases from V and 1 base from J, leaving 10 bases between. CDR3 region: CASSSRVLQETQYF. Here the CDR3 DNA reads TGTGCCAGCAGCTCCAGGGTTCTCCAAGAGACCCAGTACTTC.

This clonotype appeared a few times. The CDR3 DNA is TGTGCCAGTAGTGTCAGACTAGCAAATGAGCAGTTCTTC. This codes for CASSVRLANEQFF. The chain couples TRBV19 to TRBJ2-1, with 7 bases fitting TRBD2. J was trimmed by 7 bases and V by 5 bases; bases with no gene match: 5. Per germline, CDR1 LNHDA and CDR2 SQIVND (reference sequence). This CDR3 has 13 residues.

This clonotype was counted between two and nine times. The V and J genes are TRBV4-1 and TRBJ2-7, with D perhaps given as TRBD1 or TRBD2 (6 bases each). Between the trimmed V and J ends, which lost 0 bases and 9 bases, there was a span of 15 bases. CDR3 length equals 14 residues. Germline V lookup: CDR1 MGHRA, CDR2 YSYEKL. The CDR3 sequence is CASSQDPGASGQYV. Here the CDR3 DNA reads TGCGCCAGCAGCCAAGATCCGGGGGCCTCAGGGCAGTACGTC.

The table lists this clonotype with a few counts. The V and J genes are TRBV4-2 and TRBJ2-6; a possible D gene is TRBD1 (5 bases). The CDR3 has 15 amino acids. V gave up 1 base and J gave up 2 bases, with 6 bases separating them. The germline V gene encodes CDR1 LGHNA and CDR2 YNFKEQ. CDR3 loop: CASSQVGAGANVLTF. CDR3 coding DNA: TGTGCCAGCAGCCAAGTAGGGGCTGGGGCCAACGTCCTGACTTTC.

In its sample, this clonotype was seen a few times. The chain carries TRBV5-1 and TRBJ1-5, with 8 bases identical to TRBD1. CDR1 SGHRS and CDR2 YFSETQ come from the germline V gene. This CDR3 has 14 residues. Losses at the gene ends were 4 bases for V and 4 bases for J; bases not matched to a gene: 4. In DNA, the CDR3 is TGCGCCAGCAGCCTGGGACAGGCGAATCAGCCCCAGCATTTT. Translating it yields CASSLGQANQPQHF.

This clonotype has a count of ten or more. V usage is TRBV23-1 and J usage is TRBJ2-5; D may be TRBD1 (6 bases). TRBV23-1 is annotated as an ORF whose role is uncertain. The V and J ends lost 6 bases and 1 base respectively, with 12 bases between them. The CDR3 has 14 residues. Here the CDR3 reads CASRTGLPQETQYF. As DNA, the CDR3 is TGCGCCAGCAGGACAGGACTTCCCCAAGAGACCCAGTACTTC.

V usage is TRBV6-5 and J usage is TRBJ2-3; D call uncertain. This CDR3 has 13 amino acids. Trimming left V 7 bases short and J 3 bases short, with 11 bases between. CDR1 and CDR2 from the germline V gene are MNHEY and SVGAGI. The CDR3 sequence is CASTLGLTDTQYF. In DNA form, the CDR3 reads TGTGCCAGCACTCTGGGGTTAACAGATACGCAGTATTTT.

This clonotype was observed a handful of times. The chain links TRBV3-1 to TRBJ2-1; 7 nucleotides agree with TRBD2. Germline V lookup: CDR1 LGHDT, CDR2 YNNKEL (reference sequence). The CDR3 is made up of 14 amino acids. J gave up 3 bases and V 2 bases, and 1 base lay outside the gene matches. For the CDR3, the DNA is TGTGCCAGCAGCCAAAGGACTAGCTACAATGAGCAGTTCTTC. As protein: CASSQRTSYNEQFF.

Only a few counts were recorded for this clonotype. The chain couples TRBV4-1 to TRBJ1-1; the D gene is possibly TRBD1 (6 bases). CDR3 length: 15 amino acids. Germline V gene lookup returns CDR1 MGHRA and CDR2 YSYEKL. With 1 base removed from V and 5 bases from J, the gap between germline ends came to 14 bases. CDR3 in amino acids: CASSQGAGATTEAFF. CDR3 bases: TGCGCCAGCAGCCAAGGGGCAGGGGCCACGACTGAAGCTTTCTTT.

This clonotype was recorded many times. The V gene is TRBV5-1, the J gene TRBJ1-2; the D gene is possibly TRBD1 (6 bases). The germline gives CDR1 SGHRS, CDR2 YFSETQ. This CDR3 has 15 amino acids. The germline V and J ends were trimmed by 0 bases and 4 bases, with 13 bases remaining between them. CDR3 in amino acids: CASSLEGSQGYGYTF. The CDR3 region has the DNA TGCGCCAGCAGCTTGGAGGGCTCACAGGGCTATGGCTACACCTTC. Complete variable domain (other parts from reference TRBV5-1 and TRBJ1-2): KAGVTQTPRYLIKTRGQQVTLSCSPISGHRSVSWYQQTPGQGLQFLFEYFSETQRNKGNFPGRFSGRQFSNSRSEMNVSTLELGDSALYLCASSLEGSQGYGYTFGSGTRLTVV.

This clonotype was seen a handful of times. J is TRBJ2-5 and V is TRBV5-1; D unclear. V was trimmed by 6 bases and J by 4 bases, leaving 16 bases between them. From germline, CDR1 is SGHRS and CDR2 YFSETQ. The length of the CDR3 is 14 residues. CDR3 nucleotides: TGCGCCAGCAAGGGATTGTGGGCTGGAGAGACCCAGTACTTC. Translation gives CASKGLWAGETQYF.

The chain employs TRBV6-5 and TRBJ1-2, with D possibly being TRBD1 (5 bases). The ends were cut back, 6 bases at V and 4 bases at J, with 12 bases in the middle. Germline V gives CDR1 MNHEY, CDR2 SVGAGI. The CDR3 is 13 amino acids. CDR3 in amino acids: CASSPSGFYGYTF. CDR3 DNA sequence: TGTGCCAGCAGCCCCTCAGGGTTCTATGGCTACACCTTC.

This clonotype was found a few times. The CDR3 nucleotides are TGTGCCAGCAGCCCCCGTAGGGGGGTAGCGGAGACCCAGTACTTC. It is translated as CASSPRRGVAETQYF. V is TRBV12-3 or TRBV12-4 and J is TRBJ2-5; perhaps D is TRBD1 or TRBD2 (6 bases each). V lost 6 bases to trimming and J lost 5 bases, with 19 bases between them. The CDR3 extends over 15 amino acids.

The chain links TRBV7-2 to TRBJ2-2; weak D call: TRBD2 (6 bases). This CDR3 spans 15 amino acids. The V end was cut by 2 bases, the J end by 5 bases, with 12 bases between. The V gene's germline CDR1 is SGHTA and CDR2 FQGNSA. The CDR3 region has the DNA TGTGCCAGCAGCTTAACCGGGGGTTCTACCGGGGAGCTGTTTTTT. Residues: CASSLTGGSTGELFF.

This clonotype turned up a few times. Here the CDR3 DNA reads TGTGCCAGCGGGGTACAGTCTGGGGCCAACGTCCTGACTTTC. This translates into CASGVQSGANVLTF. The chain is built from TRBV6-6 and TRBJ2-6; D is ambiguous. The ends were cut back, 8 bases at V and 1 base at J, with 9 bases in the middle. CDR1 and CDR2 from the germline V gene are MNHNY and SVGAGI (reference sequence). This CDR3 contains 14 residues.

The V and J genes are TRBV12-3 or TRBV12-4 and TRBJ2-4, with a possible D match to TRBD1 (6 bases). The V end lost 3 bases, the J end lost 8 bases, and 14 bases lay between the germline ends. CDR3 length: 14 amino acids. The CDR3 DNA sequence: TGTGCCAGCAGTTTCAGGGGTATGGCAGACATTCAGTACTTC. This sequence encodes CASSFRGMADIQYF.

There are a few counts of this clonotype. This chain uses TRBV7-2 with TRBJ2-3; D is possibly TRBD2 (5 bases). From germline, CDR1 is SGHTA and CDR2 FQGNSA. V was shortened by 5 bases and J by 6 bases, with 18 bases between the two germline ends. The CDR3 sequence is 15 residues long. In nucleotides, the CDR3 is TGTGCCAGCAGCCCCGGCCAGACGTGGAGGGATACGCAGTATTTT. Its protein product is CASSPGQTWRDTQYF.

This clonotype was found a few times. V is TRBV7-2 and J is TRBJ2-3; the D gene could be TRBD1 or TRBD2 (5 bases each). The germline gives CDR1 SGHTA, CDR2 FQGNSA. The V and J ends lost 4 bases and 0 bases respectively, with 14 bases between them. The CDR3 is 16 residues long. CDR3 protein: CASSSPLRGSTDTQYF. In DNA form, the CDR3 reads TGTGCCAGCAGCTCACCCCTGAGGGGTAGCACAGATACGCAGTATTTT.

The rearrangement joins TRBV6-2 or TRBV6-3 to TRBJ2-7, with 7 bases lining up with TRBD1. The CDR3 contains 14 residues. After removal of 6 bases from V and 2 bases from J, the junction contained 7 bases not matched to a gene. Germline lookup yields CDR1 MNHEY and CDR2 SVGEGT. CDR3 in amino acids: CASRKQGWTYEQYF. CDR3 in DNA: TGTGCCAGCAGAAAACAGGGGTGGACCTACGAGCAGTACTTC.

This clonotype was seen ten or more times. The chain joins TRBV12-3 or TRBV12-4 to TRBJ1-5; no firm D call. The CDR3 spans 15 residues. Trimming left V 2 bases short and J 2 bases short, with 10 bases between. CDR3 coding DNA: TGTGCCAGCAGTTTATCTGGGGTTGGCAATCAGCCCCAGCATTTT. As protein: CASSLSGVGNQPQHF.